The 18 T cell receptor beta chains below were found in one sample sequenced in a study of sequential checkpoint blockade in melanoma (dated by TCRdb to the late 2010s). Library construction relied on the immunoSEQ multiplex PCR assay. TCRdb limited this immuneACCESS table to in-frame rearrangements with V and J called. A share of clones is missing; checked studies link under half to unresolved V genes, and the rest is unexplained. The sample contains tens of thousands of clones, approximately 86% of them found a single time. The ten top clones hold 15% to 20% of the sample. Sample treatment or condition, as interpreted from the label and publication: randomized to nivolumab then ipilimumab (arm A) or the reverse (arm B). The sample here was CD8+ T cells sorted from blood (inferred from file names), taken from a patient given nivolumab and ipilimumab in sequence. Receptor source: a human donor with melanoma.

V gene TRBV7-9 combines with J gene TRBJ2-2; 7 positions agree with TRBD1. The junction had 8 bases not matched to a gene; V was cut back by 10 bases and J by 0 bases. Germline loops: CDR1 SEHNR, CDR2 FQNEAQ (reference sequence). CDR3 length: 15 amino acids. CDR3 nucleotide sequence: TGTGCCACGGGACGACAGGGAACGAACACCGGGGAGCTGTTTTTT. Protein sequence: CATGRQGTNTGELFF.

This clone was seen just once. The rearrangement joins TRBV5-4 to TRBJ2-7; 7 positions agree with TRBD2. This CDR3 has 14 amino acids. After removal of 2 bases from V and 0 bases from J, the junction contained 2 bases not matched to a gene. CDR1 SGHNT and CDR2 YYREEE come from the germline V gene (reference sequence). CDR3 sequence (DNA): TGTGCCAGCAGCTTTGGCGGGGGCTCCTACGAGCAGTACTTC. Translating it yields CASSFGGGSYEQYF.

This clone appeared a single time. This sequence joins TRBV27 and TRBJ2-7, with a weak D call TRBD1 (6 bases). Trimming cost V 6 bases and J 6 bases, with 15 bases left between them. The length of the CDR3 is 13 residues. Germline V gene data show CDR1 as MNHEY and CDR2 as SMNVEV (reference sequence). CDR3 amino acids: CASRLTGLGEQYF. The CDR3, as DNA: TGTGCCAGCAGGCTAACAGGGCTTGGCGAGCAGTACTTC.

The chain joins TRBV27 to TRBJ2-7; 8 positions agree with TRBD1. The junction had 6 bases not matched to a gene; V was cut back by 5 bases and J by 3 bases. This CDR3 region has 14 residues. Germline assignment: CDR1 MNHEY and CDR2 SMNVEV (reference sequence). CDR3 sequence (DNA): TGTGCCAGCAGTGGGGCAGGGGGCGGCTACGAGCAGTACTTC. Its translation is CASSGAGGGYEQYF.

CDR3 coding DNA: TGCGCCAGCAGCCTCGGGACAGGGGACACCAAGCAGTATTTT. It yields the protein CASSLGTGDTKQYF. The rearrangement links TRBV4-3 to TRBJ2-3; 10 positions match TRBD1. This CDR3 has 14 residues. V was pared by 4 bases and J by 11 bases, with 9 bases of the junction left unmatched. Germline CDR1 LGHNA, CDR2 YSLEER.

J is TRBJ2-2 and V is TRBV6-5; D uncertain. V shed 0 bases and J shed 0 bases, with 5 bases lying between them. Germline V lookup: CDR1 MNHEY, CDR2 SVGAGI. The CDR3 is 15 residues long. CDR3 sequence: CASSYSQANTGELFF. CDR3 DNA: TGTGCCAGCAGTTACTCCCAGGCGAACACCGGGGAGCTGTTTTTT.

This clone occurred a few times. The gene calls are TRBV6-4 and TRBJ2-1; TRBD2 aligns across 10 bases. Germline assignment: CDR1 MRHNA and CDR2 SNTAGT. With 5 bases clipped from V and 0 bases from J, the junction kept 1 base outside the gene matches. The CDR3 contains 15 residues. The CDR3 sequence: CASSRTSGSYNEQFF. In DNA, the CDR3 is TGTGCCAGCAGTCGGACTAGCGGCTCCTACAATGAGCAGTTCTTC.

This clone showed up just a few times. The rearrangement links TRBV5-1 to TRBJ1-1, with a tentative D call TRBD1 (5 bases). Germline V gives CDR1 SGHRS, CDR2 YFSETQ. The CDR3 has 13 amino acids. The ends were cut back, 5 bases at V and 1 base at J, with 9 bases in the middle. CDR3 sequence: CASRATGNTEAFF. The CDR3 DNA follows: TGCGCCAGCAGGGCTACAGGGAACACTGAAGCTTTCTTT.

V is TRBV9 and J is TRBJ1-1; tentatively, D is TRBD1 (6 bases). V was pared by 3 bases and J by 4 bases, with 13 bases between. The CDR3 runs to 14 residues. The V gene's germline CDR1 is SGDLS and CDR2 YYNGEE. The CDR3 protein is CASSEGGRSTEAFF. CDR3 bases: TGTGCCAGCAGCGAGGGGGGGCGGAGCACTGAAGCTTTCTTT.

This sequence joins TRBV28 and TRBJ1-5, with 7 positions matching TRBD1. Germline-derived CDR1 and CDR2 are MDHEN and SYDVKM. The length of the CDR3 is 15 residues. The J segment lost 4 bases and the V segment lost 6 bases, leaving 9 bases of the junction unmatched. The CDR3: CASRPGQSLNQPQHF. CDR3 DNA sequence: TGTGCCAGCAGGCCGGGACAGAGCCTTAATCAGCCCCAGCATTTT. Complete variable domain (other parts from reference TRBV28 and TRBJ1-5): DVKVTQSSRYLVKRTGEKVFLECVQDMDHENMFWYRQDPGLGLRLIYFSYDVKMKEKGDIPEGYSVSREKKERFSLILESASTNQTSMYLCASRPGQSLNQPQHFGDGTRLSIL.

The rearrangement joins TRBV7-2 to TRBJ2-7, with 7 bases matching TRBD1. The CDR3 runs to 15 residues. Germline CDR1 SGHTA, CDR2 FQGNSA. V gave up 3 bases and J gave up 3 bases; unmatched junction bases: 8. CDR3 protein: CASSFPETGNYEQYF. CDR3 sequence (DNA): TGTGCCAGCAGCTTCCCAGAGACAGGGAACTACGAGCAGTACTTC. Variable domain in full (rest from reference TRBV7-2 and TRBJ2-7): GAGVSQSPSNKVTEKGKDVELRCDPISGHTALYWYRQSLGQGLEFLIYFQGNSAPDKSGLPSDRFSAERTGGSVSTLTIQRTQQEDSAVYLCASSFPETGNYEQYFGPGTRLTVT.

In this sample, this clone turned up once. The chain recombines TRBV7-6 with TRBJ2-1; TRBD2 matches 7 bases. V lost 1 base, J lost 7 bases, and 16 bases stayed unmatched. Germline values: CDR1 SGHVS, CDR2 FNYEAQ. The CDR3 sequence is 18 residues long. CDR3 sequence reads: CASSLGFGAGFRGNEQFF. CDR3 bases: TGTGCCAGCAGCTTAGGGTTCGGAGCGGGATTTCGAGGGAATGAGCAGTTCTTC.

CDR3 bases: TGTGCCAGCAGTAACCTACAGGGGTCTGGCTACACCTTC. Translated: CASSNLQGSGYTF. The gene calls are TRBV6-5 and TRBJ1-2, with 7 bases lining up with TRBD1. Trimming at V came to 5 bases and at J to 7 bases, leaving 7 bases not matched to a gene. Germline V CDR1 and CDR2: MNHEY, SVGAGI. This CDR3 region has 13 residues.

This sequence joins TRBV25-1 and TRBJ2-2; 10 bases map to TRBD1. This CDR3 is built from 18 residues. The germline V gene encodes CDR1 MGHDK and CDR2 SYGVNS. V lost 7 bases to trimming and J lost 0 bases; unmatched junction nucleotides: 11. CDR3 sequence: CASTPDRGSPANTGELFF. CDR3 sequence (DNA): TGTGCCAGCACCCCGGACAGGGGGTCCCCCGCGAACACCGGGGAGCTGTTTTTT.

The chain combines TRBV27 with TRBJ2-1; D may be TRBD2 (5 bases). The germline gives CDR1 MNHEY, CDR2 SMNVEV (reference sequence). Trimming pared 6 bases from V and 0 bases from J, leaving 9 bases between. The CDR3 contains 14 residues. As DNA, the CDR3 is TGTGCCAGCAGCCCAGCGGTCTCCTACAATGAGCAGTTCTTC. Its protein product is CASSPAVSYNEQFF.

The rearrangement uses TRBV7-2 and TRBJ2-5; 10 bases fit TRBD2. The CDR3 spans 16 residues. Germline V CDR1 and CDR2: SGHTA, FQGNSA. V shed 0 bases and J 1 base; nucleotides not matched to a gene: 2. CDR3 protein: CASSLASGGIQETQYF. Written as DNA, the CDR3 is TGTGCCAGCAGCTTAGCTAGCGGGGGGATCCAAGAGACCCAGTACTTC.

The genes are TRBV4-1 and TRBJ2-5; D ambiguous. The CDR3 spans 13 residues. Germline loops: CDR1 MGHRA, CDR2 YSYEKL. Trimming left V 0 bases short and J 3 bases short, with 5 bases between. CDR3 sequence (DNA): TGCGCCAGCAGCCAAGATCCTGAAGAGACCCAGTACTTC. It yields the protein CASSQDPEETQYF.

The V gene is TRBV7-3, the J gene TRBJ2-1, with D tentatively TRBD2 (7 bases). The length of the CDR3 is 15 residues. The V and J ends lost 2 bases and 9 bases respectively, with 17 bases between them. Germline V CDR1 and CDR2: SGHTA, FQGTGA. CDR3 protein: CASSLLGAGVSEQFF. CDR3 nucleotide sequence: TGTGCCAGCAGCTTACTGGGGGCGGGGGTGAGTGAGCAGTTCTTC.